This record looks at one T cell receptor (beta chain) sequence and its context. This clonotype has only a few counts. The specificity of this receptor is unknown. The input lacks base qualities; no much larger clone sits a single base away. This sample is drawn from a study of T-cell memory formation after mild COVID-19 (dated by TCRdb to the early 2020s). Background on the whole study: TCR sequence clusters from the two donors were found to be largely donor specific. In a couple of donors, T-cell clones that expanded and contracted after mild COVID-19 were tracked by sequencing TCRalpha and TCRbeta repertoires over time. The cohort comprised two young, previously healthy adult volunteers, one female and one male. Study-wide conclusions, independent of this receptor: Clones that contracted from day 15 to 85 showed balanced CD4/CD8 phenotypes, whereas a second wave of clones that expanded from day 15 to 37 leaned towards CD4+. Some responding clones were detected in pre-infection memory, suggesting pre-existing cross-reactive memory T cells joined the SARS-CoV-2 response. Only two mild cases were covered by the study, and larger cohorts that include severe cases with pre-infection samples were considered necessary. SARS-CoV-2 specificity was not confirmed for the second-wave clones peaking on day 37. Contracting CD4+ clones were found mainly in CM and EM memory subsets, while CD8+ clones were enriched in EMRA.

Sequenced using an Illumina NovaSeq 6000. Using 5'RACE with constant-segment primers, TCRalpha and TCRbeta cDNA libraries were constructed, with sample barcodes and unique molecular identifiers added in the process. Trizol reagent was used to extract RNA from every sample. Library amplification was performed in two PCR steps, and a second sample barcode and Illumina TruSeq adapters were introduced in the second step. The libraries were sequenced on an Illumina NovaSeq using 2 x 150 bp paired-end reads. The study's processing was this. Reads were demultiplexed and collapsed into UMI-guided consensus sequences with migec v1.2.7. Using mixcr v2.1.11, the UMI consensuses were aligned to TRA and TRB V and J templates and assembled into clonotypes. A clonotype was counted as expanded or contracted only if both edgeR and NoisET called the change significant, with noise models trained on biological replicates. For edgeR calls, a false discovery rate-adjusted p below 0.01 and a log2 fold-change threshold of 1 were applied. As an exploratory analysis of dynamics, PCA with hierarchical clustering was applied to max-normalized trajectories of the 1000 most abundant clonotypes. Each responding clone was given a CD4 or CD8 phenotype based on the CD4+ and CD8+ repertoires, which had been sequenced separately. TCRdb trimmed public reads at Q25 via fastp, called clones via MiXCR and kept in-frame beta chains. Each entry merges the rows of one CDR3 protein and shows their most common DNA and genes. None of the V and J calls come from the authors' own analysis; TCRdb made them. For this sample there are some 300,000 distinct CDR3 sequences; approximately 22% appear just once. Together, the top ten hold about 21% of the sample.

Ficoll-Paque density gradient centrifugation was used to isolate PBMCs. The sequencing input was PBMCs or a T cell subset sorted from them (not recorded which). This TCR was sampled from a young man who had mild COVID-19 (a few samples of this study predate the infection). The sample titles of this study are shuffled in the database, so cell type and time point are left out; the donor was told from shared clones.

The CDR3 has the sequence CASSLEVGVDEQYV. The nucleotides read TGTGCCAGCAGCTTAGAGGTGGGGGTGGACGAGCAGTACGTC. The rearrangement combines TRBV7-2 with TRBJ2-7, with the D segment possibly TRBD1 or TRBD2, each aligning over 5 bases. The CDR3 numbers 14 residues from cysteine through valine. Just CDR3 DNA is preserved here, 42 bases in frame from base 1. V is cut by 1 base and J by 5 bases, and the space between the germline ends is 12 bases. Reading the germline V gene gives CDR1 SGHTA and CDR2 FQGNSA.